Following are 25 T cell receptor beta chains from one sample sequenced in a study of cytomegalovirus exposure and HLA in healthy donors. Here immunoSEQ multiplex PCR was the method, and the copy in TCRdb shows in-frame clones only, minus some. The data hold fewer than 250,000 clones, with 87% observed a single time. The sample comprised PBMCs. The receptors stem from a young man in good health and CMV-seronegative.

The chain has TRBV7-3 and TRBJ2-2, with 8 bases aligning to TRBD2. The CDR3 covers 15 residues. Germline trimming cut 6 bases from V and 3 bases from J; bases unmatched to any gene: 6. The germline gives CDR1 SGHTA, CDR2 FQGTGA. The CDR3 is CASRSGSQYTGELFF. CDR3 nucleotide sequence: TGTGCCAGCAGAAGCGGGAGTCAGTACACCGGGGAGCTGTTTTTT. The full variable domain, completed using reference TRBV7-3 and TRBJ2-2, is GAGVSQTPSNKVTEKGKYVELRCDPISGHTALYWYRQSLGQGPEFLIYFQGTGAADDSGLPNDRFFAVRPEGSVSTLKIQRTERGDSAVYLCASRSGSQYTGELFFGEGSRLTVL.

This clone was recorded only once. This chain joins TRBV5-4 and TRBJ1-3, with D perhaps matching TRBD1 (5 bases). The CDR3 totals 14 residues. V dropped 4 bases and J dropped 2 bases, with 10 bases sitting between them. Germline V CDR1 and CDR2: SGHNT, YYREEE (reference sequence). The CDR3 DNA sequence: TGTGCCAGCAGCGCCCGGGGGGCTGGAAACACCATATATTTT. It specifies CASSARGAGNTIYF. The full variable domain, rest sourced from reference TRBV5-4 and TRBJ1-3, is ETGVTQSPTHLIKTRGQQVTLRCSSQSGHNTVSWYQQALGQGPQFIFQYYREEENGRGNFPPRFSGLQFPNYSSELNVNALELDDSALYLCASSARGAGNTIYFGEGSWLTVV.

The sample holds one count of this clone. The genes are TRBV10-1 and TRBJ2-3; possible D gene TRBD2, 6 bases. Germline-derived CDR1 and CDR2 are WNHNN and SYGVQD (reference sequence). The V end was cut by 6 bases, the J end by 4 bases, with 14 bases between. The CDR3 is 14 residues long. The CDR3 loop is CASSLTSRADTQYF. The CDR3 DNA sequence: TGCGCCAGCAGCTTAACTAGCAGGGCAGATACGCAGTATTTT.

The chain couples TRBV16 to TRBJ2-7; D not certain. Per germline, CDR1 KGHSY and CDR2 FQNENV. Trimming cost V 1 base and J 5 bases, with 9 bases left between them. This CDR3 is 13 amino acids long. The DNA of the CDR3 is TGTGCCAGCAGCCAATTCGGAGTCGACGAGCAGTACTTC. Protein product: CASSQFGVDEQYF. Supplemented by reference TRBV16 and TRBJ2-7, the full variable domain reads GEEVAQTPKHLVRGEGQKAKLYCAPIKGHSYVFWYQQVLKNEFKFLISFQNENVFDETGMPKERFSAKCLPNSPCSLEIQATKLEDSAVYFCASSQFGVDEQYFGPGTRLTVT.

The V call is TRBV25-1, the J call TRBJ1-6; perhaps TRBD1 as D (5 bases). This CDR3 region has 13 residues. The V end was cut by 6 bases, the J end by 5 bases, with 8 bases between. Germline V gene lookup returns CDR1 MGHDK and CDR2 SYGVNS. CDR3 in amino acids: CASRTDHNSPLHF. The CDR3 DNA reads TGTGCCAGCAGGACAGACCATAATTCACCCCTCCACTTT.

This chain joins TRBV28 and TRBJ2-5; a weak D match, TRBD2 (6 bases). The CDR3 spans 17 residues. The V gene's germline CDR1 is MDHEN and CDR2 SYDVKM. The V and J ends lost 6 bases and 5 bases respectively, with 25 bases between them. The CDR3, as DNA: TGTGCCAGCAGCGGACTAAATACTGAACAGCCCGAGGAGACCCAGTACTTC. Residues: CASSGLNTEQPEETQYF.

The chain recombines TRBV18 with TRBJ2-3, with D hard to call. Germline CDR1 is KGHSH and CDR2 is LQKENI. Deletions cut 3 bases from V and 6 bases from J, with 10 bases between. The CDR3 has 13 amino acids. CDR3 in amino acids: CASSPYSKDTQYF. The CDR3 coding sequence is TGTGCCAGCTCACCTTACTCCAAGGATACGCAGTATTTT.

The chain's CDR3 is CASQGSFF. The DNA of the CDR3 is TGTGCCAGCCAGGGGTCTTTCTTT. V and J are TRBV3-1 (or the pseudogene TRBV3-2) and TRBJ1-1, with D possibly TRBD1 on 6 matching bases. Between the trimmed V and J ends, which lost 8 bases and 12 bases, there was a span of 7 bases. The germline CDR1 and CDR2 sequences are LGHDT and YNNKEL (reference sequence). This CDR3 has 8 amino acids.

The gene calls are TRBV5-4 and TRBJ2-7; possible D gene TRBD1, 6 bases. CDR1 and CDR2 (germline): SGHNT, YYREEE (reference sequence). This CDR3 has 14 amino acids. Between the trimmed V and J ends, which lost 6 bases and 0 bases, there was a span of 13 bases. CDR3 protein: CASKDGDNSYEQYF. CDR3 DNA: TGTGCCAGCAAGGATGGGGACAACTCCTACGAGCAGTACTTC.

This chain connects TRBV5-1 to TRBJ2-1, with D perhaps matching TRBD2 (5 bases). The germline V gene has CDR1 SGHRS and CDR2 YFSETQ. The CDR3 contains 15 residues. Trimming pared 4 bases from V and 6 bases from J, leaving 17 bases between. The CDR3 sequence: CASSPKTKVGNEQFF. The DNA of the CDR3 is TGCGCCAGCAGCCCTAAGACTAAGGTTGGCAATGAGCAGTTCTTC. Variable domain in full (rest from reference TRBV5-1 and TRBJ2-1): KAGVTQTPRYLIKTRGQQVTLSCSPISGHRSVSWYQQTPGQGLQFLFEYFSETQRNKGNFPGRFSGRQFSNSRSEMNVSTLELGDSALYLCASSPKTKVGNEQFFGPGTRLTVL.

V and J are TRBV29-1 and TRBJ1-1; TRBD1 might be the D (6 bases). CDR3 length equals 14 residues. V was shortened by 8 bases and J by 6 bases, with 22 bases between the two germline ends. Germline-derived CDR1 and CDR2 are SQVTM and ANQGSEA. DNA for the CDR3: TGCAGCTCCATTGAACAGGGTTTAAGCTCTGAAGCTTTCTTT. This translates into CSSIEQGLSSEAFF.

In DNA form, the CDR3 reads TGTGCCAGCAGGCCCCTCGGGTCCTACGAGCAGTACTTC. Translated, it gives CASRPLGSYEQYF. V and J are TRBV27 and TRBJ2-7; D remains ambiguous. The ends were cut back, 6 bases at V and 1 base at J, with 10 bases in the middle. The CDR3 loop spans 13 amino acids. From germline, CDR1 is MNHEY and CDR2 SMNVEV (reference sequence).

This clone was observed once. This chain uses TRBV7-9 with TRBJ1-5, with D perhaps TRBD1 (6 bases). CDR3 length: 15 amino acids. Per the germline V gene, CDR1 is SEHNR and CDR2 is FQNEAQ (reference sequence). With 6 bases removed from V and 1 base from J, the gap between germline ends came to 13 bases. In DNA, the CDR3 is TGTGCCAGCAGTCGTTCACAGGGAAGCAATCAGCCCCAGCATTTT. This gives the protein CASSRSQGSNQPQHF.

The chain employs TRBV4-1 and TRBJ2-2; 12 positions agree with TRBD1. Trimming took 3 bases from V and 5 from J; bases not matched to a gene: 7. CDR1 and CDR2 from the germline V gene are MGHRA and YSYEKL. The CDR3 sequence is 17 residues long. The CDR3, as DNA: TGCGCCAGCAGCCACTCGGGGGACAGGGGGCAGACCGGGGAGCTGTTTTTT. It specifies CASSHSGDRGQTGELFF.

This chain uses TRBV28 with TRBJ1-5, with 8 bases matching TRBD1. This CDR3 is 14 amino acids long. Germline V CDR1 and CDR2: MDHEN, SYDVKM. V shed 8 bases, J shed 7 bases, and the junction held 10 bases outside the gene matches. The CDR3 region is CASRIQGARQPQHF. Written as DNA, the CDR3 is TGTGCCAGCCGAATCCAGGGGGCTCGGCAGCCCCAGCATTTT.

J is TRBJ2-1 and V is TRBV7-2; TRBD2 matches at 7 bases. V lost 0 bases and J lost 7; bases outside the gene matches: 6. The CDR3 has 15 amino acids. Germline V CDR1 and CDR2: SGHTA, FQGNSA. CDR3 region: CASSLAGDYGNEQFF. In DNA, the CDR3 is TGTGCCAGCAGCTTAGCAGGGGACTACGGTAATGAGCAGTTCTTC. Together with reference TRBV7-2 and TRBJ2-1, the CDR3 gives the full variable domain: GAGVSQSPSNKVTEKGKDVELRCDPISGHTALYWYRQSLGQGLEFLIYFQGNSAPDKSGLPSDRFSAERTGGSVSTLTIQRTQQEDSAVYLCASSLAGDYGNEQFFGPGTRLTVL.

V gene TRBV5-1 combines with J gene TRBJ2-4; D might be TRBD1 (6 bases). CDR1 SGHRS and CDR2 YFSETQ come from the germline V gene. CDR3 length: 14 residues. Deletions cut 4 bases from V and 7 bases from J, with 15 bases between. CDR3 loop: CASSPGTYGNIQYF. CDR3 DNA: TGCGCCAGCAGCCCCGGGACATATGGGAACATTCAGTACTTC. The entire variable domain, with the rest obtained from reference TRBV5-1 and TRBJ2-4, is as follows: KAGVTQTPRYLIKTRGQQVTLSCSPISGHRSVSWYQQTPGQGLQFLFEYFSETQRNKGNFPGRFSGRQFSNSRSEMNVSTLELGDSALYLCASSPGTYGNIQYFGAGTRLSVL.

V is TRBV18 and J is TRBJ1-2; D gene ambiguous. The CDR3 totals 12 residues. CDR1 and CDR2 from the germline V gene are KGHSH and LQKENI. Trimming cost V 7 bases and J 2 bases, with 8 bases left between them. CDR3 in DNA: TGTGCCAGCTACCAGATGAACTATGGCTACACCTTC. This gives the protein CASYQMNYGYTF.

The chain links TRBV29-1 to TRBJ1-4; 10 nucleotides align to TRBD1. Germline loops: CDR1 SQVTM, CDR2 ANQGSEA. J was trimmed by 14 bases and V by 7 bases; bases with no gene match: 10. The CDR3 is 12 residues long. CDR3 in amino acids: CSGETGGEGLFF. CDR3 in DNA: TGCAGCGGGGAGACAGGGGGCGAAGGGCTGTTTTTT.

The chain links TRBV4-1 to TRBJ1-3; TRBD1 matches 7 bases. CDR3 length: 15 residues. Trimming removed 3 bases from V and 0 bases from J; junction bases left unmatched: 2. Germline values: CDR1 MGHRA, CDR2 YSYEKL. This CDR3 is CASSQDRSSGNTIYF. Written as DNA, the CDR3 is TGCGCCAGCAGCCAGGACAGGAGCTCTGGAAACACCATATATTTT.

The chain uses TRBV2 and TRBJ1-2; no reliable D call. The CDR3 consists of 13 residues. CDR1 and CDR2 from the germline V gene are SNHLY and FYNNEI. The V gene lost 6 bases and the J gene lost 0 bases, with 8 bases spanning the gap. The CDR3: CASRREANYGYTF. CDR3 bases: TGTGCCAGCAGGAGGGAAGCTAACTATGGCTACACCTTC.

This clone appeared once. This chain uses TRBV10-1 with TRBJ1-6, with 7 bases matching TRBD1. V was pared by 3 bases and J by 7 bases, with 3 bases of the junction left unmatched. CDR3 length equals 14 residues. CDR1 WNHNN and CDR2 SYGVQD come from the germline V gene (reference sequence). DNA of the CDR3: TGCGCCAGCAGTGATCGGGACAGAAATTCACCCCTCCACTTT. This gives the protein CASSDRDRNSPLHF.

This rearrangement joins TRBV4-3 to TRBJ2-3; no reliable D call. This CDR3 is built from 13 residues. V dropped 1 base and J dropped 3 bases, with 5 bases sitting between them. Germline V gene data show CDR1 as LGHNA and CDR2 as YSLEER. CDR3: CASSQVFTDTQYF. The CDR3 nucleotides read TGCGCCAGCAGCCAAGTCTTTACAGATACGCAGTATTTT.

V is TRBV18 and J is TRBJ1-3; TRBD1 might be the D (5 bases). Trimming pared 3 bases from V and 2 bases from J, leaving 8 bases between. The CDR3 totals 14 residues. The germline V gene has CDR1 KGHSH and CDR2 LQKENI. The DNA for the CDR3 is TGTGCCAGCTCACCCGGGGGAACTGGAAACACCATATATTTT. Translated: CASSPGGTGNTIYF.

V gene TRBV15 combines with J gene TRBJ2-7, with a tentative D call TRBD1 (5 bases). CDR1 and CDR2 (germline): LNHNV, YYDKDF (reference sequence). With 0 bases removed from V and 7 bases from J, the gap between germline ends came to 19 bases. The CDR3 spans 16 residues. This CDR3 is CATSRDTPRVPGEQYF. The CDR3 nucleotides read TGTGCCACCAGCAGAGATACCCCCAGGGTCCCTGGGGAGCAGTACTTC. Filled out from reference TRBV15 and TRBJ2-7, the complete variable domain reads DAMVIQNPRYQVTQFGKPVTLSCSQTLNHNVMYWYQQKSSQAPKLLFHYYDKDFNNEADTPDNFQSRRPNTSFCFLDIRSPGLGDTAMYLCATSRDTPRVPGEQYFGPGTRLTVT.